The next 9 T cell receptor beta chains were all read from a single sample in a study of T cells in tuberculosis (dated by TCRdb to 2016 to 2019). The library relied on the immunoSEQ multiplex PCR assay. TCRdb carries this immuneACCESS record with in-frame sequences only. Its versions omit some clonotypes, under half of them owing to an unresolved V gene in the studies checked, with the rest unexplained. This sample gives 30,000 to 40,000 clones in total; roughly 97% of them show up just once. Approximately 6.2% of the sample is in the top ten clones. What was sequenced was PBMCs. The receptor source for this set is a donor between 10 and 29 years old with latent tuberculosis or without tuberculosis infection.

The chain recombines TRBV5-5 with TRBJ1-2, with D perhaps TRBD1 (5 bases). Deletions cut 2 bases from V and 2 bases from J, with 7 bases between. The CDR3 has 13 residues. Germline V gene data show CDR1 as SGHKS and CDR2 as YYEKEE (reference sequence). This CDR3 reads CASSLGQNYGYTF. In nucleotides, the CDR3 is TGTGCCAGCAGCTTAGGACAAAACTATGGCTACACCTTC.

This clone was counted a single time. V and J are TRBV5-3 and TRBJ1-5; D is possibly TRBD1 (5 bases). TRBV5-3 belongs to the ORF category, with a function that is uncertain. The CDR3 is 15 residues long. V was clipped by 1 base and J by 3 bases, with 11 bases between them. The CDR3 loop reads CARSLPRAHNQPQHF. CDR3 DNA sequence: TGTGCCAGAAGCTTGCCCAGGGCCCACAATCAGCCCCAGCATTTT.

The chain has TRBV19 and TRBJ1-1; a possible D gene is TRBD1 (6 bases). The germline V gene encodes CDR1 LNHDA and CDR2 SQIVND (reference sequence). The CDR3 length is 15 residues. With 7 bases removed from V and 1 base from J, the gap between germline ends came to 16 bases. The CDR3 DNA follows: TGTGCCAGTAAGTACGCCAGGGGCGGGAACACTGAAGCTTTCTTT. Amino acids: CASKYARGGNTEAFF.

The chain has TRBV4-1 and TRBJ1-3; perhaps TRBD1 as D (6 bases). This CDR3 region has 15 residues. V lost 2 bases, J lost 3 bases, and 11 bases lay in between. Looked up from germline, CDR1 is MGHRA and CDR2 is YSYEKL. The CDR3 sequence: CASSQITGNGNTIYF. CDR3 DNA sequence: TGCGCCAGCAGCCAAATAACAGGGAATGGAAACACCATATATTTT.

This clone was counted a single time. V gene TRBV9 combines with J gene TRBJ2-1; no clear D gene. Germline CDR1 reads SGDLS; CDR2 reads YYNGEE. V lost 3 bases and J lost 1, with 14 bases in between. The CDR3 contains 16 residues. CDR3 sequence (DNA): TGTGCCAGCAGCGAATCCCCGGAGATGTCCTACAATGAGCAGTTCTTC. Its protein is CASSESPEMSYNEQFF.

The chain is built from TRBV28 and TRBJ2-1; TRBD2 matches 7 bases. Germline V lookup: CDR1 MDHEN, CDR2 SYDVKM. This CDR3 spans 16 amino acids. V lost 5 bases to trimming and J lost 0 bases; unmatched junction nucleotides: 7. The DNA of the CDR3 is TGTGCCAGCAGTACCACCCTAGCGGTCTCCTACAATGAGCAGTTCTTC. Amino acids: CASSTTLAVSYNEQFF.

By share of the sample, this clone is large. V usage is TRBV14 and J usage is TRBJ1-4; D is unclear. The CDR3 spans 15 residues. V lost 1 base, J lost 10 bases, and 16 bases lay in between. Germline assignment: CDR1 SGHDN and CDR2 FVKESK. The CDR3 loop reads CASSQGHPASGKLFF. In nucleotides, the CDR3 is TGTGCCAGCAGCCAAGGGCATCCCGCCAGCGGAAAACTGTTTTTT.

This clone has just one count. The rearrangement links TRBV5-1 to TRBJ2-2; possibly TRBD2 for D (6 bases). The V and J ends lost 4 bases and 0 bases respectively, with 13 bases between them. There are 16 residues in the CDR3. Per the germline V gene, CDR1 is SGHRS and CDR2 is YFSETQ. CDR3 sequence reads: CASSKTSHANTGELFF. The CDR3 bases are TGCGCCAGCAGCAAGACTAGTCACGCGAACACCGGGGAGCTGTTTTTT.

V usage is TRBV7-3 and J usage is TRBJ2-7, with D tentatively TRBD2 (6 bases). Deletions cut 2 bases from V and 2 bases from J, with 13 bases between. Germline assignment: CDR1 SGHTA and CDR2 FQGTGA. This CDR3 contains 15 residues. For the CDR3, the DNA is TGTGCCAGCAGCTTAGGGAGCGGGCTTACCTACGAGCAGTACTTC. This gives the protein CASSLGSGLTYEQYF.